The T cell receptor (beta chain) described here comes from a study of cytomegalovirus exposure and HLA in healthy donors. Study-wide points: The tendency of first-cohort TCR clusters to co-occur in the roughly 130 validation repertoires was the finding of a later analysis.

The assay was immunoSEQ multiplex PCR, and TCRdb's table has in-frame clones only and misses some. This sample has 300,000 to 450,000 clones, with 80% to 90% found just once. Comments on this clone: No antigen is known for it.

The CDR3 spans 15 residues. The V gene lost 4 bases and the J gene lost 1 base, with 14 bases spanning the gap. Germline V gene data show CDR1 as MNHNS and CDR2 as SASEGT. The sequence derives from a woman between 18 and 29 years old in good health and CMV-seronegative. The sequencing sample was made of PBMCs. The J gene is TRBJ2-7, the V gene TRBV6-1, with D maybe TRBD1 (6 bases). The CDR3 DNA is TGTGCCAGCAGTGCGACCGGGACAACTTCCTACGAGCAGTACTTC. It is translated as CASSATGTTSYEQYF.